Presented here are 30 T cell receptor beta chains from one specimen sequenced in a study of shared clonotypes between healthy human individuals. Here immunoSEQ multiplex PCR was the method, and the copy in TCRdb shows in-frame clones only, minus some. The table lists 650,000 to 750,000 clones, about three quarters of them singletons. The sequenced sample consisted of memory CD4+ T cells sorted from blood. Subset reported: CD45RA-negative fraction. The receptors originated from a woman aged 25 to 39 in good health.

This rearrangement joins TRBV7-9 to TRBJ2-2; D is possibly TRBD1 (7 bases). The CDR3 extends over 15 amino acids. The germline gives CDR1 SEHNR, CDR2 FQNEAQ (reference sequence). Trimming took off 6 bases at V and 3 bases at J, with 14 bases between the two ends. The CDR3 nucleotides are TGTGCCAGCAGACGAGGGGGGACAGACACCGGGGAGCTGTTTTTT. Translating it yields CASRRGGTDTGELFF.

V gene TRBV18 combines with J gene TRBJ2-1; 10 positions match TRBD2. The V segment lost 4 bases and the J segment 9 bases; nucleotides outside the gene matches: 9. The CDR3 has 15 residues. Germline V gene lookup returns CDR1 KGHSH and CDR2 LQKENI. CDR3: CASSQLASGSFEQFF. The CDR3 bases are TGTGCCAGCTCACAGTTGGCTAGCGGGAGCTTTGAGCAGTTCTTC. The whole variable domain, remainder taken from reference TRBV18 and TRBJ2-1, is NAGVMQNPRHLVRRRGQEARLRCSPMKGHSHVYWYRQLPEEGLKFMVYLQKENIIDESGMPKERFSAEFPKEGPSILRIQQVVRGDSAAYFCASSQLASGSFEQFFGPGTRLTVL.

The rearrangement uses TRBV6-5 and TRBJ1-2; no clear D gene. The CDR3 contains 13 residues. Between the trimmed V and J ends, which lost 6 bases and 7 bases, there was a span of 15 bases. Germline CDR1 MNHEY, CDR2 SVGAGI. The CDR3 bases are TGTGCCAGCAGGGCCGGGCCGTACAGTGGCTACACCTTC. It encodes CASRAGPYSGYTF.

In its sample, this clone was seen once. The DNA of the CDR3 is TGTGCCTGGAAAAGCGGGATACGGCACAATGAGCAGTTCTTC. Translated: CAWKSGIRHNEQFF. The J gene is TRBJ2-1, the V gene TRBV30; 7 bases line up with TRBD2. The germline gives CDR1 GTSNPN, CDR2 SVGIG (reference sequence). V lost 4 bases, J lost 5 bases, and 8 bases stayed unmatched. The CDR3 has 14 residues.

The rearrangement joins TRBV5-1 to TRBJ2-3, with 9 bases that match TRBD1. Germline-derived CDR1 and CDR2 are SGHRS and YFSETQ. V lost 3 bases to trimming and J lost 1 base; unmatched junction nucleotides: 0. The CDR3 loop spans 14 amino acids. CDR3 residues: CASSWTGGTDTQYF. The CDR3 nucleotides read TGCGCCAGCAGCTGGACAGGGGGCACAGATACGCAGTATTTT.

The chain joins TRBV5-6 to TRBJ2-1; 11 positions match TRBD2. The CDR3 runs 16 residues. Per germline, CDR1 SGHDT and CDR2 YYEEEE. The V segment lost 0 bases and the J segment 9 bases; nucleotides outside the gene matches: 8. CDR3 nucleotide sequence: TGTGCCAGCAGCTTGGCCACTAGCGGGGGACACGTTGAGCAGTTCTTC. This sequence encodes CASSLATSGGHVEQFF. Full variable domain (rest looked up from reference TRBV5-6 and TRBJ2-1): DAGVTQSPTHLIKTRGQQVTLRCSPKSGHDTVSWYQQALGQGPQFIFQYYEEEERQRGNFPDRFSGHQFPNYSSELNVNALLLGDSALYLCASSLATSGGHVEQFFGPGTRLTVL.

This clone appeared once. The rearrangement joins TRBV19 to TRBJ2-7; D remains unclear. Trimming left V 3 bases short and J 0 bases short, with 12 bases between. The CDR3 totals 15 residues. Germline V gene lookup returns CDR1 LNHDA and CDR2 SQIVND (reference sequence). CDR3: CASSMYSVSSYEQYF. In DNA form, the CDR3 reads TGTGCCAGTAGTATGTACTCCGTGAGCTCCTACGAGCAGTACTTC.

This clone came up a few times. This chain links TRBV19 with TRBJ1-3; D may be TRBD1 (6 bases). This CDR3 is built from 13 residues. Germline V gene data show CDR1 as LNHDA and CDR2 as SQIVND (reference sequence). Between the trimmed V and J ends, which lost 8 bases and 3 bases, there was a span of 11 bases. This CDR3 is CASYRENGNTIYF. DNA of the CDR3: TGTGCCAGTTACAGGGAGAATGGAAACACCATATATTTT.

The genes are TRBV11-2 and TRBJ1-5; tentative D call: TRBD1 (6 bases). CDR3 length equals 14 residues. Germline V CDR1 and CDR2: SGHAT, FQNNGV. V lost 2 bases and J 6 bases, leaving 11 bases between the germline ends. The CDR3 DNA is TGTGCCAGCAGCTTAACGGGGGGCGTTCAGCCCCAGCATTTT. Its translation is CASSLTGGVQPQHF.

This chain joins TRBV7-9 and TRBJ1-2; D gene unclear. In germline, CDR1 is SEHNR, CDR2 FQNEAQ (reference sequence). The CDR3 totals 12 residues. Trimming took 3 bases from V and 8 from J, leaving 10 bases between them. In DNA form, the CDR3 reads TGTGCCAGCAGCTTCCCCGGCGGGGGCTACACCTTC. It is translated as CASSFPGGGYTF. Drawing the rest from reference TRBV7-9 and TRBJ1-2, the complete variable domain is DTGVSQNPRHKITKRGQNVTFRCDPISEHNRLYWYRQTLGQGPEFLTYFQNEAQLEKSRLLSDRFSAERPKGSFSTLEIQRTEQGDSAMYLCASSFPGGGYTFGSGTRLTVV.

There are a few counts of this clone. The J gene is TRBJ2-5, the V gene TRBV11-2, with D perhaps matching TRBD2 (5 bases). V was cut by 5 bases and J by 5 bases, with 12 bases left in between. Per the germline V gene, CDR1 is SGHAT and CDR2 is FQNNGV. CDR3 length: 13 residues. The CDR3 nucleotides read TGTGCCAGCAGCCGAGGGTTTGGGGAGACCCAGTACTTC. Its translation is CASSRGFGETQYF.

The V call is TRBV4-2, the J call TRBJ1-5; no firm D call. The V gene's germline CDR1 is LGHNA and CDR2 YNFKEQ. This CDR3 is 15 amino acids long. Trimming removed 0 bases at V and 2 bases at J, with 8 bases between. The CDR3 sequence is CASSQDMVGNQPQHF. The CDR3 DNA reads TGTGCCAGCAGCCAAGATATGGTGGGCAATCAGCCCCAGCATTTT.

V usage is TRBV28 and J usage is TRBJ1-3; maybe TRBD1 (5 bases). Germline CDR1 MDHEN, CDR2 SYDVKM. Trimming took off 5 bases at V and 0 bases at J, with 11 bases between the two ends. This CDR3 has 15 amino acids. CDR3 sequence: CASSPRQSSGNTIYF. Here the CDR3 DNA reads TGTGCCAGCAGTCCGAGACAGAGCTCTGGAAACACCATATATTTT.

The chain carries TRBV5-1 and TRBJ1-1; D may be TRBD1 (6 bases). Trimming shortened V by 4 bases and J by 6 bases, and 19 bases separated the two germline ends. Germline CDR1 SGHRS, CDR2 YFSETQ. CDR3 length: 15 residues. The CDR3 here is CASSAGTPTKAEAFF. In DNA form, the CDR3 reads TGCGCCAGCAGCGCGGGGACACCTACCAAGGCTGAAGCTTTCTTT.

The chain is built from TRBV10-3 and TRBJ1-2; 9 bases are shared with TRBD1. Germline V CDR1 and CDR2: ENHRY, SYGVKD. J was trimmed by 5 bases and V by 8 bases; bases with no gene match: 9. CDR3 length: 14 residues. CDR3 bases: TGTGCCATCGGACCCGGGACAGGGAGGTATGGCTACACCTTC. Encoded protein: CAIGPGTGRYGYTF.

This clone was recorded many times. This chain joins TRBV7-8 and TRBJ1-2, with D hard to call. Germline V gene sequence: CDR1 SGHVS, CDR2 FQNEAQ. The length of the CDR3 is 13 residues. V lost 0 bases and J lost 7, with 9 bases in between. CDR3 DNA: TGTGCCAGCAGCTTAGCGAACTCTCGTGGCTACACCTTC. Translating it yields CASSLANSRGYTF. Full variable domain (rest looked up from reference TRBV7-8 and TRBJ1-2): GAGVSQSPRYKVAKRGQDVALRCDPISGHVSLFWYQQALGQGPEFLTYFQNEAQLDKSGLPSDRFFAERPEGSVSTLKIQRTQQEDSAVYLCASSLANSRGYTFGSGTRLTVV.

The rearrangement links TRBV6-4 to TRBJ2-7, with 8 nucleotides matching TRBD1. J lost 5 bases, V lost 3 bases, and 9 bases had no gene match. Germline-derived CDR1 and CDR2 are MRHNA and SNTAGT. This CDR3 has 15 amino acids. CDR3 protein: CASSDPGQGNNEQYF. The CDR3 DNA sequence: TGTGCCAGCAGTGATCCTGGACAGGGAAACAACGAGCAGTACTTC.

The genes are TRBV7-3 and TRBJ2-1, with no clear D. V was clipped by 2 bases and J by 5 bases, with 7 bases between them. The CDR3 runs to 13 residues. In germline, CDR1 is SGHTA, CDR2 FQGTGA. The CDR3 DNA follows: TGTGCCAGCAGCTTAGACGCAAACAATGAGCAGTTCTTC. Amino acid sequence: CASSLDANNEQFF.

The genes are TRBV7-9 and TRBJ1-1; D perhaps matches TRBD1 (6 bases). The germline V and J ends were trimmed by 0 bases and 3 bases, with 8 bases remaining between them. Germline V gene sequence: CDR1 SEHNR, CDR2 FQNEAQ (reference sequence). CDR3 length: 14 amino acids. Here the CDR3 DNA reads TGTGCCAGCAGCTTAGCCGACAGGTACACTGAAGCTTTCTTT. Residues: CASSLADRYTEAFF.

The genes are TRBV28 and TRBJ1-2; D might be TRBD1 (5 bases). Trimming stripped 5 bases from V and 7 bases from J, with 11 bases between. The CDR3 length is 12 residues. Germline V gives CDR1 MDHEN, CDR2 SYDVKM. As DNA, the CDR3 is TGTGCCAGCAGTCGGGGCGACAGTGGCTACACCTTC. This codes for CASSRGDSGYTF.

The J gene is TRBJ1-1, the V gene TRBV28; possible D gene TRBD1, 5 bases. The CDR3 sequence is 13 residues long. Germline lookup yields CDR1 MDHEN and CDR2 SYDVKM. V gave up 8 bases and J gave up 3 bases, with 13 bases separating them. CDR3: CASYGGAYTEAFF. The CDR3 nucleotides are TGTGCCAGCTATGGAGGGGCGTACACTGAAGCTTTCTTT.

The chain employs TRBV27 and TRBJ1-3; D is possibly TRBD1 (6 bases). The V gene's germline CDR1 is MNHEY and CDR2 SMNVEV (reference sequence). Trimming pared 9 bases from V and 7 bases from J, leaving 16 bases between. The CDR3 is 13 amino acids. CDR3 DNA: TGTGCCAGGACAGGTACTCTGGCTAACACCATATATTTT. The encoded protein is CARTGTLANTIYF.

This clone was detected only a few times. Other DNA sequences in the sample encode the same CDR3. This rearrangement joins TRBV30 to TRBJ1-1; maybe TRBD1 (5 bases). Germline CDR1 and CDR2: GTSNPN and SVGIG (reference sequence). This CDR3 is built from 13 residues. Trimming removed 2 bases at V and 2 bases at J, with 9 bases between. The CDR3 DNA reads TGTGCCTGGAGTCCGACAGCCAACACTGAAGCTTTCTTT. Protein product: CAWSPTANTEAFF.

The chain combines TRBV29-1 with TRBJ1-2; no firm D call. The CDR3 is 14 amino acids. Trimming left V 3 bases short and J 0 bases short, with 11 bases between. Germline CDR1 is SQVTM and CDR2 is ANQGSEA. In nucleotides, the CDR3 is TGCAGCGTTGAGGCAGGACTAGCTAACTATGGCTACACCTTC. Translated, it gives CSVEAGLANYGYTF.

The chain carries TRBV28 and TRBJ2-4; D is possibly TRBD1 or TRBD2 (5 bases each). CDR1 and CDR2 (germline): MDHEN, SYDVKM. The CDR3 runs to 15 residues. The germline V and J ends were trimmed by 1 base and 7 bases, with 14 bases remaining between them. The CDR3 region is CASSLLVGAGNIQYF. The CDR3 DNA follows: TGTGCCAGCAGTTTATTAGTGGGAGCAGGGAACATTCAGTACTTC.

V is TRBV25-1 and J is TRBJ1-1, with TRBD1 matching over 7 bases. The germline V gene encodes CDR1 MGHDK and CDR2 SYGVNS. CDR3 length: 14 residues. V lost 4 bases to trimming and J lost 1 base; unmatched junction nucleotides: 3. In nucleotides, the CDR3 is TGTGCCAGCAGTGCCCGGGACAGGAACACTGAAGCTTTCTTT. Translation gives CASSARDRNTEAFF.

The J gene is TRBJ2-1, the V gene TRBV7-9; D remains ambiguous. The CDR3 has 11 amino acids. Germline lookup yields CDR1 SEHNR and CDR2 FQNEAQ (reference sequence). The V gene lost 5 bases and the J gene lost 7 bases, with 6 bases spanning the gap. The CDR3 region is CASSLPNEQFF. Here the CDR3 DNA reads TGTGCCAGCAGCCTTCCGAATGAGCAGTTCTTC.

The chain recombines TRBV28 with TRBJ2-7; D is unclear. The CDR3 sequence is 14 residues long. Germline CDR1 and CDR2: MDHEN and SYDVKM. V was pared by 7 bases and J by 5 bases, with 18 bases between. CDR3 DNA: TGTGCCAGCAACCCTAGACCCGGGTTTCACGAGCAGTACTTC. Its protein is CASNPRPGFHEQYF.

The CDR3 region has the DNA TGTGCCAGCAGTCCTAGCGGTTACGAGCAGTACTTC. Its translation: CASSPSGYEQYF. The chain couples TRBV7-6 to TRBJ2-7; TRBD2 aligns across 7 bases. Germline values: CDR1 SGHVS, CDR2 FNYEAQ. V gave up 6 bases and J gave up 4 bases; unmatched junction bases: 3. The CDR3 contains 12 residues.

On this clone itself: Other DNA variants within this sample encode the same CDR3. CDR3 sequence (DNA): TGTGCCAGCAGCTTAGGAGGAAGCACCTACGAGCAGTACTTC. This translates into CASSLGGSTYEQYF. V gene TRBV7-2 combines with J gene TRBJ2-7; D call uncertain. Trimming shortened V by 1 base and J by 2 bases, and 9 bases separated the two germline ends. The CDR3 runs to 14 residues. From germline, CDR1 is SGHTA and CDR2 FQGNSA. The variable domain in full, with the rest retrieved from reference TRBV7-2 and TRBJ2-7, is GAGVSQSPSNKVTEKGKDVELRCDPISGHTALYWYRQSLGQGLEFLIYFQGNSAPDKSGLPSDRFSAERTGGSVSTLTIQRTQQEDSAVYLCASSLGGSTYEQYFGPGTRLTVT.